This T cell receptor (beta chain) was sequenced during a study of early T cells in non-severe SARS-CoV-2 infection. Study-wide context: Chains were not paired, and sequencing was done on bulk RNA from unsorted whole blood.

TCRdb independently ran MiXCR on the 5' RACE reads; one entry per CDR3 protein. Among tens of thousands of distinct CDR3 sequences listed, over 9.5% were seen once. The CDR3 spans 15 residues. V dropped 8 bases and J dropped 1; count of bases not matched to a gene: 6. Per germline, CDR1 ENHRY and CDR2 SYGVKD. This clonotype was picked up many times. This chain connects TRBV10-3 to TRBJ2-7; 12 bases match TRBD2. The source material was whole blood. This TCR derives from an adult who was a healthcare worker with PCR-confirmed SARS-CoV-2 infection or an uninfected control (not recorded which). In DNA form, the CDR3 reads TGTGCCATCCAAAGGACTAGCGGGGCTTCCTACGAGCAGTACTTC. This gives the protein CAIQRTSGASYEQYF.